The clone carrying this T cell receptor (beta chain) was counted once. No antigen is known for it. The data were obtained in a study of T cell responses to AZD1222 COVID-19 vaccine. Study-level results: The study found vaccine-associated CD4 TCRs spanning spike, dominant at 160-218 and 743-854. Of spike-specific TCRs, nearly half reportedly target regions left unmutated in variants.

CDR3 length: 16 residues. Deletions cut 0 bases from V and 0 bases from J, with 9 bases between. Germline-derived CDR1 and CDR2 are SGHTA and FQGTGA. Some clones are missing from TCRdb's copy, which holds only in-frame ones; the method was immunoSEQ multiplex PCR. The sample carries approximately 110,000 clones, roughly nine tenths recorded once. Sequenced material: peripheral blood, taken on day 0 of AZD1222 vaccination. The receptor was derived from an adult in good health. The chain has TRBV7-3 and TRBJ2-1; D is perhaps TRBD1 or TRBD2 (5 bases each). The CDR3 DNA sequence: TGTGCCAGCAGCTTAACTTGGGGGAGCTCCTACAATGAGCAGTTCTTC. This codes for CASSLTWGSSYNEQFF.